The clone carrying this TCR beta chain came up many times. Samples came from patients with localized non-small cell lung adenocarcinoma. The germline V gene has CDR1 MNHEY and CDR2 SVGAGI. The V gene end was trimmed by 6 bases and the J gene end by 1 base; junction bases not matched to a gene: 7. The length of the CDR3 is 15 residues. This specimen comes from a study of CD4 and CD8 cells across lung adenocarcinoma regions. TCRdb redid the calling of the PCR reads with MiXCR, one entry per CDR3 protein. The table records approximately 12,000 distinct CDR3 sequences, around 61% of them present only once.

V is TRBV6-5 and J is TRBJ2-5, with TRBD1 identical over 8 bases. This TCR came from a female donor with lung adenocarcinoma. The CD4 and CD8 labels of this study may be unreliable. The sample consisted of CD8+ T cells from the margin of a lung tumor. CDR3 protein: CASSLRGTGQETQYF. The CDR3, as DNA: TGTGCCAGCAGCCTTCGTGGGACAGGCCAAGAGACCCAGTACTTC.